This T cell receptor (beta chain) stems from a study of cytomegalovirus exposure and HLA in healthy donors. From germline, CDR1 is LNHDA and CDR2 SQIVND (reference sequence). The CDR3 extends over 13 amino acids. V lost 9 bases, J lost 5 bases, and 7 bases stayed unmatched. Donors counted as nominally healthy when sampled, yet unrecorded immune exposures were likely. Primers: 60 Vbeta forward and 13 Jbeta reverse. Clones were read by immunoSEQ multiplex PCR, and TCRdb kept only the in-frame ones, dropping some. Among under 200,000 clones listed, over 70% were seen once. This chain joins TRBV19 and TRBJ2-1, with 7 bases matching TRBD2. Sequencing was carried out using PBMCs. This TCR was sampled from a middle-aged man in good health and CMV-seronegative. CDR3 residues: CASRDYLNNEQFF. CDR3 nucleotide sequence: TGTGCCAGCCGGGACTATCTAAACAATGAGCAGTTCTTC.